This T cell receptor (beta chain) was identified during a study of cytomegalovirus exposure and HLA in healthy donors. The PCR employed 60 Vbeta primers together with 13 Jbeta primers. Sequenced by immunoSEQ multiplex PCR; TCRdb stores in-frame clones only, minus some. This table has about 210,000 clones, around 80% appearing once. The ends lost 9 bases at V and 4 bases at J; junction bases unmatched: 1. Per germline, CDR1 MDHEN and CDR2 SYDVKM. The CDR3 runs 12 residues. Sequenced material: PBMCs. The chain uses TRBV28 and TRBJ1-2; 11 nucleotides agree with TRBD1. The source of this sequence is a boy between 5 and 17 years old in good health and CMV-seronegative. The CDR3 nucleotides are TGTGCCAGTGGGACAGGGGGCTATGGCTACACCTTC. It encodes CASGTGGYGYTF.